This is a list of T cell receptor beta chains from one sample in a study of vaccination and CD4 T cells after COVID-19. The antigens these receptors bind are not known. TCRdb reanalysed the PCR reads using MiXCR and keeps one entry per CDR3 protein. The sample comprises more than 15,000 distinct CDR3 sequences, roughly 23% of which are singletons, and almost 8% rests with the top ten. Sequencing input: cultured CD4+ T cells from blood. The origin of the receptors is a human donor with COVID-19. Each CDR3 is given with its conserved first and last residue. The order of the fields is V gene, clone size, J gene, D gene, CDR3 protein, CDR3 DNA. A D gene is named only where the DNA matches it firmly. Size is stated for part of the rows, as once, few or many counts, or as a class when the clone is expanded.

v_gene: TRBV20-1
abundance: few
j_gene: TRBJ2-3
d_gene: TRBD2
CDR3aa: CSAAKTSGATDTQYF
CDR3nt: TGCAGTGCTGCAAAGACTAGCGGGGCCACAGATACGCAGTATTTT

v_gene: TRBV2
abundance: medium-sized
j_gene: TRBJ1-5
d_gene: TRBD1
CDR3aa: CASTGGTGGLEPQHF
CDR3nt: TGTGCCAGCACAGGGGGGACAGGGGGCCTGGAGCCCCAGCATTTT

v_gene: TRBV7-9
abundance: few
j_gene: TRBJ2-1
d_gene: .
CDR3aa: CASSPSGLSYNEQFF
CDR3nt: TGTGCCAGCAGCCCCTCGGGACTGTCCTACAATGAGCAGTTCTTC

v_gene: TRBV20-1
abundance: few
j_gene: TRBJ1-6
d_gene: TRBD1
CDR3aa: CSARGQGNSPLHF
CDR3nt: TGCAGTGCTAGGGGACAGGGGAATTCACCCCTCCACTTT

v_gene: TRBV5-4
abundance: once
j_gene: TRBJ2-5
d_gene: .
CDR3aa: CASSLEAGGGRETQYF
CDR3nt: TGTGCCAGCAGCTTGGAGGCAGGGGGGGGGCGAGAGACCCAGTACTTC

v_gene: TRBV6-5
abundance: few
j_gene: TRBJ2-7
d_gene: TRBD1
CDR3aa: CASSYYGQGVGQYF
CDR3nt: TGTGCCAGCAGTTACTACGGACAGGGTGTAGGGCAGTACTTC

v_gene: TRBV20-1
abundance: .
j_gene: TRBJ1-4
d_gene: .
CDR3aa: CSAGDAITGGEKLFF
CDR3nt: TGCAGTGCGGGTGATGCGATCACCGGGGGTGAAAAACTGTTTTTT

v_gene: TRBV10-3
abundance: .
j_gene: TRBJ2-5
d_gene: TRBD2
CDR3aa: CATASGLYQETQYF
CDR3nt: TGTGCCACCGCTAGCGGGTTGTACCAAGAGACCCAGTACTTC

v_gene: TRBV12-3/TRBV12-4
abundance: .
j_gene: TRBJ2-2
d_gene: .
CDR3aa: CASSLARAGELFF
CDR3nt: TGTGCCAGCAGTTTAGCGAGGGCCGGGGAGCTGTTTTTT

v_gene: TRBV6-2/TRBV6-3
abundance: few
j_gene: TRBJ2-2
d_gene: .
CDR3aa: CASSLPVNTGELFF
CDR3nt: TGTGCCAGCAGTCTGCCTGTCAACACCGGGGAGCTGTTTTTT

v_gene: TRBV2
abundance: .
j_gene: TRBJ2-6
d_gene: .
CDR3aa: CASSSIEGRGANVLTF
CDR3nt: TGTGCCAGCAGTTCCATCGAGGGTCGAGGGGCCAACGTCCTGACTTTC

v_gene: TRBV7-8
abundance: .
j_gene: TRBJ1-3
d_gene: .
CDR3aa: CASSYPDPGAANTIYF
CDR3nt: TGTGCCAGCAGCTACCCCGACCCAGGGGCCGCAAACACCATATATTTT

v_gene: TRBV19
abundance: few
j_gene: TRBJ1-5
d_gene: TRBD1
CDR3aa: CASSNWGQGHGQPQHF
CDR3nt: TGTGCCAGTAGTAACTGGGGACAGGGGCACGGTCAGCCCCAGCATTTT

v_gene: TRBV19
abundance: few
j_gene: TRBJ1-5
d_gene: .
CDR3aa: CASSQGKWQPQHF
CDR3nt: TGTGCCAGTAGTCAGGGAAAATGGCAGCCCCAGCATTTT

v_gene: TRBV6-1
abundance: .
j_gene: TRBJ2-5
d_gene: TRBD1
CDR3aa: CASSGQGVKTQYF
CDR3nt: TGTGCCAGCAGCGGACAGGGCGTAAAGACCCAGTACTTC

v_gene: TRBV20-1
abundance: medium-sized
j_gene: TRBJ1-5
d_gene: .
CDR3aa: CSARDPGLGNQPQHF
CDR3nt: TGCAGTGCTAGAGATCCAGGACTAGGCAATCAGCCCCAGCATTTT

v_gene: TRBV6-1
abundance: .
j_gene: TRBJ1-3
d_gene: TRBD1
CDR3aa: CASSRQGDTIYF
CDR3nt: TGTGCCAGCAGTCGACAGGGAGACACCATATATTTT

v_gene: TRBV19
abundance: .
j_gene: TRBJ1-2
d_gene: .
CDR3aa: CASSGQQGNYGYTF
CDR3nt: TGTGCCAGTAGTGGCCAACAGGGAAACTATGGCTACACCTTC

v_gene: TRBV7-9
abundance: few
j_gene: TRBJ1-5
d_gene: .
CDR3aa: CASSPGLKENQPQHF
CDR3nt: TGTGCCAGCAGCCCGGGACTCAAGGAAAATCAGCCCCAGCATTTT

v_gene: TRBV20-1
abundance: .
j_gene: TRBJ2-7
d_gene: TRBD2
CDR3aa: CSASSLAGATGYEQYF
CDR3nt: TGCAGTGCTAGCAGTCTAGCGGGGGCCACGGGCTACGAGCAGTACTTC

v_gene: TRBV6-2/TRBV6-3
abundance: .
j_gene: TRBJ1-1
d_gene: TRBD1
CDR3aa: CATTPDRGKTEAFF
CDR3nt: TGTGCCACCACTCCCGACAGGGGGAAAACTGAAGCTTTCTTT

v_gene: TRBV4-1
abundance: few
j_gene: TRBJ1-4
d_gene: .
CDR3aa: CASSQTHDPNEKLFF
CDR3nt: TGCGCCAGCAGCCAAACACACGATCCTAATGAAAAACTGTTTTTT

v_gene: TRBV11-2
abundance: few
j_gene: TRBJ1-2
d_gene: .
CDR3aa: CASSSSVYGYTF
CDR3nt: TGTGCCAGCAGCTCGTCGGTCTATGGCTACACCTTC

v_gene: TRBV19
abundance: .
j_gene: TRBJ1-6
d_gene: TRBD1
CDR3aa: CASSDNRGGNSPLHF
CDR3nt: TGTGCCAGTAGTGATAACAGGGGAGGCAATTCACCCCTCCACTTT

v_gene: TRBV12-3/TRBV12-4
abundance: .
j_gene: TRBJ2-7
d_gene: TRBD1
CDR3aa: CASRPDRGYEQYF
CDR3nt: TGTGCCAGCAGACCTGACAGGGGCTACGAGCAGTACTTC

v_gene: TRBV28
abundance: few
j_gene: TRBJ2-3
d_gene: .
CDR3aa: CASSLSENTQYF
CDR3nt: TGTGCCAGCAGTTTATCAGAAAATACGCAGTATTTT

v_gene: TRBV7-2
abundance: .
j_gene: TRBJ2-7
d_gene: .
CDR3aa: CASRTWGPAYEQYF
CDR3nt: TGTGCCAGCCGAACGTGGGGGCCAGCCTACGAGCAGTACTTC

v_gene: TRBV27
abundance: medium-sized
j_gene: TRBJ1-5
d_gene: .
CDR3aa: CASSLRLGPNQPQHF
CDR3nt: TGTGCCAGCAGTTTAAGGTTGGGGCCAAATCAGCCCCAGCATTTT

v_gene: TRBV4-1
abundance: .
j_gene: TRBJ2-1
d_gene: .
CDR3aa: CASSQVSQRSYNEQFF
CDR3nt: TGCGCCAGCAGCCAAGTAAGCCAGCGATCTTACAATGAGCAGTTCTTC

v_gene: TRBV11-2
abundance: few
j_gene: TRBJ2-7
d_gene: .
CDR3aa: CASGGGRNRPYEQYF
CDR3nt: TGTGCCAGCGGAGGAGGCAGAAACAGGCCGTACGAGCAGTACTTC